The 13 T cell receptor beta chains given below trace back to one sample, sequenced in a study of Graves' ophthalmopathy and Graves' hyperthyroidism. Scientists amplified the TCR beta CDR3 regions from RNA transcripts. First-round RT-PCR relied on HTBI primers, and a second-round multiplex PCR came next. TCRdb independently ran MiXCR on the multiplex PCR reads; one entry per CDR3 protein. The top ten hold about 4.1% of the sample, which has a few hundred thousand distinct CDR3 sequences, 35% to 40% seen once. The sequenced material came from peripheral blood or thyroid tissue (not recorded which). Source of these receptors: an adult man with Graves' hyperthyroidism.

This clonotype was detected ten times or more. CDR3: CASSSGGQGALFYGYTF. The CDR3 DNA reads TGTGCCAGCAGCTCAGGAGGACAGGGGGCCCTTTTCTATGGCTACACCTTC. The rearrangement uses TRBV7-9 and TRBJ1-2; 11 nucleotides line up with TRBD1. The germline CDR1 and CDR2 sequences are SEHNR and FQNEAQ (reference sequence). Germline trimming cut 4 bases from V and 4 bases from J; bases unmatched to any gene: 11. CDR3 size: 17 residues.

This clonotype was seen only a few times. This rearrangement joins TRBV30 to TRBJ2-7, with a weak D call TRBD2 (5 bases). Trimming pared 1 base from V and 6 bases from J, leaving 13 bases between. The CDR3 covers 13 residues. Germline V CDR1 and CDR2: GTSNPN, SVGIG (reference sequence). The CDR3 nucleotides are TGTGCCTGGAGTGAGGCGGGTGGGAGCGAGCAGTACTTC. Translating it yields CAWSEAGGSEQYF. The whole variable domain, filled in from reference TRBV30 and TRBJ2-7, reads SQTIHQWPATLVQPVGSPLSLECTVEGTSNPNLYWYRQAAGRGLQLLFYSVGIGQISSEVPQNLSASRPQDRQFILSSKKLLLSDSGFYLCAWSEAGGSEQYFGPGTRLTVT.

The genes are TRBV14 and TRBJ2-3; the D gene is possibly TRBD2 (5 bases). V shed 4 bases and J shed 4 bases, with 18 bases lying between them. The CDR3 is made up of 16 amino acids. Germline CDR1 SGHDN, CDR2 FVKESK. This CDR3 reads CASSRGLMGAADTQYF. The CDR3 bases are TGTGCCAGCAGCCGAGGGCTGATGGGCGCGGCAGATACGCAGTATTTT.

The V gene is TRBV7-6, the J gene TRBJ2-2; TRBD2 matches 14 bases. Germline V gene lookup returns CDR1 SGHVS and CDR2 FNYEAQ. The CDR3 runs 15 residues. The ends lost 8 bases at V and 5 bases at J; junction bases unmatched: 4. DNA of the CDR3: TGTGCCAGCGGGACTAGCGGGAGTACGACCGGGGAGCTGTTTTTT. Translation gives CASGTSGSTTGELFF.

This clonotype appeared a few times. The chain recombines TRBV12-3 or TRBV12-4 with TRBJ2-5; a possible D gene is TRBD2 (6 bases). V lost 6 bases to trimming and J lost 3 bases, with 14 bases between them. This CDR3 has 14 residues. Written as DNA, the CDR3 is TGTGCCAGCAGGCTTCGGACTACAGAAGAGACCCAGTACTTC. Its protein is CASRLRTTEETQYF.

Many counts were recorded for this clonotype. The CDR3 reads CASSVDSSFYEQYF. CDR3 nucleotides: TGTGCCAGCAGCGTAGATAGCTCGTTCTACGAGCAGTACTTC. The V and J genes are TRBV9 and TRBJ2-7; D is undetermined. The CDR3 spans 14 residues. The germline CDR1 and CDR2 sequences are SGDLS and YYNGEE. Deletions cut 0 bases from V and 3 bases from J, with 10 bases between. The full variable domain, rest sourced from reference TRBV9 and TRBJ2-7, is DSGVTQTPKHLITATGQRVTLRCSPRSGDLSVYWYQQSLDQGLQFLIQYYNGEERAKGNILERFSAQQFPDLHSELNLSSLELGDSALYFCASSVDSSFYEQYFGPGTRLTVT.

This clonotype was recorded many times. V gene TRBV29-1 combines with J gene TRBJ1-2, with 9 bases aligning to TRBD1. Trimming took 2 bases from V and 7 from J; bases not matched to a gene: 5. The CDR3 runs 13 residues. CDR1 and CDR2 from the germline V gene are SQVTM and ANQGSEA. CDR3 DNA sequence: TGCAGCGTTGAACTACAGGGGGCAGGTGGCTACACCTTC. The encoded protein is CSVELQGAGGYTF.

As for this clonotype: This could be a read error, since a much larger clone is one nucleotide away. The chain couples TRBV10-3 to TRBJ2-7; the D gene is possibly TRBD1 (6 bases). CDR3 length equals 13 residues. The V gene's germline CDR1 is ENHRY and CDR2 SYGVKD. In nucleotides, the CDR3 is TGTGCCACCAGGGGTATCGACTGGTACGGGCAGTACTTC. It yields the protein CATRGIDWYGQYF.

The rearrangement uses TRBV12-3 or TRBV12-4 and TRBJ2-7; 9 bases line up with TRBD1. The CDR3 runs to 17 residues. Trimming removed 6 bases from V and 4 bases from J; junction bases left unmatched: 16. CDR3 sequence: CASSPLTGTGLTYEQYF. The CDR3 DNA is TGTGCCAGCAGCCCCCTAACCGGGACAGGGTTAACTTACGAGCAGTACTTC.

This clonotype was counted many times. The CDR3 bases are TGTGCCAGCAGCTTAGGAGGGAGGTATCAGCCCCAGCATTTT. This codes for CASSLGGRYQPQHF. The V and J genes are TRBV7-2 and TRBJ1-5; D ambiguous. CDR3 size: 14 residues. Trimming pared 1 base from V and 5 bases from J, leaving 9 bases between. Germline V gene lookup returns CDR1 SGHTA and CDR2 FQGNSA.

This clonotype occurred many times. CDR3 sequence reads: CASSQGGAYEQYF. The CDR3 nucleotides are TGTGCCAGCAGCCAAGGAGGGGCCTACGAGCAGTACTTC. The gene calls are TRBV14 and TRBJ2-7; either TRBD1 or TRBD2 may supply D (5 bases each). This CDR3 comprises 13 residues. CDR1 and CDR2 (germline): SGHDN, FVKESK. V shed 1 base and J shed 2 bases, with 6 bases lying between them.

The V call is TRBV29-1, the J call TRBJ2-7; TRBD1 is a possible D gene (6 bases). With 4 bases removed from V and 1 base from J, the gap between germline ends came to 11 bases. The CDR3 runs 13 residues. Germline V gene lookup returns CDR1 SQVTM and CDR2 ANQGSEA. This CDR3 is CSVGTGKSYEQYF. CDR3 coding DNA: TGCAGCGTTGGTACAGGGAAGTCCTACGAGCAGTACTTC.

The chain links TRBV28 to TRBJ2-7; D not certain. Deletions cut 6 bases from V and 0 bases from J, with 12 bases between. The CDR3 covers 14 residues. Germline V CDR1 and CDR2: MDHEN, SYDVKM. The CDR3 protein is CASRHMTLSYEQYF. CDR3 in DNA: TGTGCCAGCAGACACATGACACTCTCCTACGAGCAGTACTTC. Based on the CDR3 plus reference TRBV28 and TRBJ2-7, the full variable domain is DVKVTQSSRYLVKRTGEKVFLECVQDMDHENMFWYRQDPGLGLRLIYFSYDVKMKEKGDIPEGYSVSREKKERFSLILESASTNQTSMYLCASRHMTLSYEQYFGPGTRLTVT.